The 21 T cell receptor beta chains below come from one sample, sequenced in a study of cytomegalovirus exposure and HLA in healthy donors. Generated by immunoSEQ multiplex PCR, the TCRdb table keeps only in-frame clones and is missing some. Of about 140,000 clones detected, about 88% appear once; the ten largest clones hold roughly 9%. The source material was PBMCs. The receptor source for this set is a man aged 18 to 29 in good health and CMV-seropositive.

The V and J genes are TRBV5-4 and TRBJ2-1; 7 bases map to TRBD2. V shed 4 bases and J 4 bases; nucleotides not matched to a gene: 8. The CDR3 length is 15 residues. From germline, CDR1 is SGHNT and CDR2 YYREEE (reference sequence). In DNA form, the CDR3 reads TGTGCCAGCAGCCTGACTAGCCCAAGTTACAATGAGCAGTTCTTC. It encodes CASSLTSPSYNEQFF. Drawing the rest from reference TRBV5-4 and TRBJ2-1, the complete variable domain is ETGVTQSPTHLIKTRGQQVTLRCSSQSGHNTVSWYQQALGQGPQFIFQYYREEENGRGNFPPRFSGLQFPNYSSELNVNALELDDSALYLCASSLTSPSYNEQFFGPGTRLTVL.

The chain carries TRBV5-1 and TRBJ1-2; 9 bases are a match to TRBD1. CDR3 size: 16 residues. With 4 bases clipped from V and 4 bases from J, the junction kept 11 bases outside the gene matches. Germline CDR1 reads SGHRS; CDR2 reads YFSETQ. Written as DNA, the CDR3 is TGCGCCAGCAGCCCGGCGCCCGGGACAGGGCTCTATGGCTACACCTTC. This translates into CASSPAPGTGLYGYTF. The variable domain in full, with the rest retrieved from reference TRBV5-1 and TRBJ1-2, is KAGVTQTPRYLIKTRGQQVTLSCSPISGHRSVSWYQQTPGQGLQFLFEYFSETQRNKGNFPGRFSGRQFSNSRSEMNVSTLELGDSALYLCASSPAPGTGLYGYTFGSGTRLTVV.

The V call is TRBV7-8, the J call TRBJ1-5; D not certain. V was trimmed by 5 bases and J by 6 bases, leaving 17 bases between them. Germline CDR1 reads SGHVS; CDR2 reads FQNEAQ. This CDR3 is 15 amino acids long. The chain's CDR3 is CASSQLEVRGQPQHF. The DNA for the CDR3 is TGTGCCAGCAGCCAATTGGAAGTCAGAGGTCAGCCCCAGCATTTT.

This rearrangement joins TRBV9 to TRBJ2-3, with TRBD1 matching over 7 bases. J lost 3 bases, V lost 0 bases, and 4 bases had no gene match. The CDR3 contains 15 residues. CDR1 is SGDLS, CDR2 YYNGEE, per germline. CDR3 DNA: TGTGCCAGCAGCGTAGCGGCAGGGGGTACAGATACGCAGTATTTT. Its translation: CASSVAAGGTDTQYF. Full variable domain (rest looked up from reference TRBV9 and TRBJ2-3): DSGVTQTPKHLITATGQRVTLRCSPRSGDLSVYWYQQSLDQGLQFLIQYYNGEERAKGNILERFSAQQFPDLHSELNLSSLELGDSALYFCASSVAAGGTDTQYFGPGTRLTVL.

The chain carries TRBV6-6 and TRBJ1-5, with a tentative D call TRBD1 (6 bases). V was trimmed by 6 bases and J by 4 bases, leaving 16 bases between them. CDR1 and CDR2 (germline): MNHNY, SVGAGI (reference sequence). The CDR3 totals 15 residues. CDR3 amino acids: CASRWTVRNNQPQHF. CDR3 sequence (DNA): TGTGCCAGCAGATGGACAGTTAGGAATAATCAGCCCCAGCATTTT.

CDR3 in DNA: TGTGCCAGCAGCTTAGCCTATATGATGGATACGCAGTATTTT. Translated: CASSLAYMMDTQYF. The gene calls are TRBV7-8 and TRBJ2-3; D uncertain. The V gene's germline CDR1 is SGHVS and CDR2 FQNEAQ. The CDR3 runs to 14 residues. Trimming left V 0 bases short and J 6 bases short, with 10 bases between. The full variable domain, in which reference TRBV7-8 and TRBJ2-3 provide the parts outside the CDR3, is GAGVSQSPRYKVAKRGQDVALRCDPISGHVSLFWYQQALGQGPEFLTYFQNEAQLDKSGLPSDRFFAERPEGSVSTLKIQRTQQEDSAVYLCASSLAYMMDTQYFGPGTRLTVL.

CDR3 bases: TGTGCCAGCAGTTTACGGCAGGGTGGAGCTGAAGCTTTCTTT. It yields the protein CASSLRQGGAEAFF. The V and J genes are TRBV27 and TRBJ1-1, with a weak D call TRBD1 (5 bases). Trimming removed 2 bases at V and 6 bases at J, with 13 bases between. The CDR3 is made up of 14 amino acids. Germline V gene data show CDR1 as MNHEY and CDR2 as SMNVEV (reference sequence).

The chain is built from TRBV10-3 and TRBJ1-1; possibly TRBD1 for D (6 bases). Looked up from germline, CDR1 is ENHRY and CDR2 is SYGVKD. There are 14 residues in the CDR3. Trimming removed 0 bases from V and 10 bases from J, with 15 bases in between. The CDR3 nucleotides read TGTGCCATCAGTGAGTCAAGGGGGACGGGCGGAGCTTTCTTT. This translates into CAISESRGTGGAFF.

The V gene is TRBV7-6, the J gene TRBJ2-7; 9 nucleotides match TRBD1. With 8 bases clipped from V and 3 bases from J, the junction kept 5 bases outside the gene matches. The CDR3 length is 13 residues. Germline V CDR1 and CDR2: SGHVS, FNYEAQ. DNA of the CDR3: TGTGCCAGCTCACGGGACAGGGACTACGAGCAGTACTTC. Amino acids: CASSRDRDYEQYF.

CDR3 loop: CATSTRGDRVSPLHF. The CDR3 DNA reads TGTGCCACCAGCACCAGGGGGGACAGGGTCTCACCCCTCCACTTT. The chain is built from TRBV15 and TRBJ1-6, with 9 bases aligning to TRBD1. V was clipped by 4 bases and J by 10 bases; unmatched bases: 8. The germline V gene has CDR1 LNHNV and CDR2 YYDKDF (reference sequence). The CDR3 covers 15 residues.

V usage is TRBV5-6 and J usage is TRBJ2-7, with D perhaps TRBD2 (5 bases). Looked up from germline, CDR1 is SGHDT and CDR2 is YYEEEE. V was shortened by 4 bases and J by 0 bases, with 14 bases between the two germline ends. The CDR3 runs to 15 residues. The CDR3 region is CASSGLAESSYEQYF. The CDR3 nucleotides are TGTGCCAGCAGCGGGCTAGCAGAGAGCTCCTACGAGCAGTACTTC.

CDR3 protein: CSVEPRDYEQFF. In DNA form, the CDR3 reads TGCAGCGTTGAGCCTCGAGACTATGAGCAGTTCTTC. V and J are TRBV29-1 and TRBJ2-1; D call uncertain. CDR3 length: 12 amino acids. V dropped 3 bases and J dropped 8 bases, with 11 bases sitting between them. Per the germline V gene, CDR1 is SQVTM and CDR2 is ANQGSEA.

In nucleotides, the CDR3 is TGTGCCAGCTCACCACCGGAACGGGGGACGAAGCCCCAGCATTTT. Translating it yields CASSPPERGTKPQHF. V and J are TRBV18 and TRBJ1-5, with D tentatively TRBD1 (5 bases). Germline lookup yields CDR1 KGHSH and CDR2 LQKENI. The CDR3 runs to 15 residues. V was cut by 0 bases and J by 8 bases, with 14 bases left in between. Filled out from reference TRBV18 and TRBJ1-5, the complete variable domain reads NAGVMQNPRHLVRRRGQEARLRCSPMKGHSHVYWYRQLPEEGLKFMVYLQKENIIDESGMPKERFSAEFPKEGPSILRIQQVVRGDSAAYFCASSPPERGTKPQHFGDGTRLSIL.

The chain carries TRBV6-6 and TRBJ1-2; 9 bases are shared with TRBD1. The ends lost 6 bases at V and 3 bases at J; junction bases unmatched: 5. The CDR3 is 14 residues long. Germline V gene data show CDR1 as MNHNY and CDR2 as SVGAGI (reference sequence). The CDR3 DNA reads TGTGCCAGCAGCCTACAGGGGGCGGACTATGGCTACACCTTC. This codes for CASSLQGADYGYTF.

The chain carries TRBV5-1 and TRBJ2-1; 7 bases agree with TRBD1. The germline gives CDR1 SGHRS, CDR2 YFSETQ. The J segment lost 2 bases and the V segment lost 6 bases, leaving 5 bases of the junction unmatched. This CDR3 contains 14 residues. CDR3 DNA sequence: TGCGCCAGCACTCTGGGACAGACCTACAATGAGCAGTTCTTC. Residues: CASTLGQTYNEQFF.

The chain uses TRBV5-6 and TRBJ2-2; D is possibly TRBD1 (6 bases). Germline loops: CDR1 SGHDT, CDR2 YYEEEE. The CDR3 length is 17 residues. Between the trimmed V and J ends, which lost 2 bases and 2 bases, there was a span of 16 bases. The CDR3: CASSFWSGAGNTGELFF. In DNA form, the CDR3 reads TGTGCCAGCAGCTTCTGGTCAGGGGCGGGCAACACCGGGGAGCTGTTTTTT. The full variable domain, rest sourced from reference TRBV5-6 and TRBJ2-2, is DAGVTQSPTHLIKTRGQQVTLRCSPKSGHDTVSWYQQALGQGPQFIFQYYEEEERQRGNFPDRFSGHQFPNYSSELNVNALLLGDSALYLCASSFWSGAGNTGELFFGEGSRLTVL.

This clone turned up a few times. The rearrangement links TRBV7-2 to TRBJ2-7; 9 bases are a match to TRBD2. CDR3 length: 16 amino acids. Germline lookup yields CDR1 SGHTA and CDR2 FQGNSA. V lost 1 base, J lost 4 bases, and 8 bases stayed unmatched. The CDR3 spells CASSLGISSGRYEQYF. The CDR3 bases are TGTGCCAGCAGCTTAGGCATATCGAGCGGGAGGTACGAGCAGTACTTC.

The genes are TRBV10-2 and TRBJ1-3; 7 positions match TRBD1. CDR3 length equals 14 residues. With V trimmed by 6 bases and J by 2 bases, 4 bases remained unmatched. CDR1 WSHSY and CDR2 SAAADI come from the germline V gene. The CDR3 coding sequence is TGCGCCAGCAGCGTGACAGGGACTGGAAACACCATATATTTT. As protein: CASSVTGTGNTIYF.

This chain joins TRBV6-5 and TRBJ2-3; possible D gene TRBD2, 6 bases. In germline, CDR1 is MNHEY, CDR2 SVGAGI. The CDR3 length is 14 residues. Trimming took 7 bases from V and 6 from J, leaving 17 bases between them. The CDR3 spells CASTQTRRPDTQYF. CDR3 sequence (DNA): TGTGCCAGCACCCAGACTAGGCGACCTGATACGCAGTATTTT.

The chain has TRBV5-1 and TRBJ2-7, with D hard to call. There are 15 residues in the CDR3. Germline V gives CDR1 SGHRS, CDR2 YFSETQ. The ends were cut back, 0 bases at V and 3 bases at J, with 13 bases in the middle. CDR3: CASSLGRHNLYEQYF. CDR3 bases: TGCGCCAGCAGCTTGGGTCGACATAACCTCTACGAGCAGTACTTC.

The V call is TRBV27, the J call TRBJ1-6; 9 bases line up with TRBD1. V lost 5 bases and J lost 0; bases outside the gene matches: 5. Germline CDR1 reads MNHEY; CDR2 reads SMNVEV (reference sequence). The CDR3 has 17 residues. DNA for the CDR3: TGTGCCAGCAGTATTGGGACAGGGAGCTCCTATAATTCACCCCTCCACTTT. This codes for CASSIGTGSSYNSPLHF.